A selection of T cell receptor beta chains follows, all from one sample in a study of prognosis after radiotherapy for stage I lung cancer. Using its own MiXCR run on the multiplex PCR reads, TCRdb lists one record per CDR3 protein. The sample has approximately 18,000 distinct CDR3 sequences, 45% to 50% seen once; the top ten hold 30% to 35%. Here the sequenced sample was PBMCs, taken before or after stereotactic body radiation therapy (not recorded which). These receptors all stem from a donor at least 50 years old with non-small cell lung cancer. Each CDR3 is given with its conserved first and last residue. The D gene is left open where the match is weak. The size of a clone is reported for some rows only, either as once, few or many, or as a class for expanded clones.

v_call,j_call,d_call,clone_size,cdr3_nt,cdr3_aa
TRBV19,TRBJ2-4,.,many,TGTGCCAGTAGTATTCTGGGGGCCGGAGGCATTCAGTACTTC,CASSILGAGGIQYF
TRBV7-8,TRBJ1-3,.,few,TGTGCCAGCAGCCAGAGAAGACAATCTGTAAACACCATACATTTT,CASSQRRQSVNTIHF
TRBV6-1,TRBJ2-3,TRBD2,many,TGTGCCAGCTCCTCCCCTAGCGGGAAAACAGATACGCAGTATTTT,CASSSPSGKTDTQYF
TRBV11-3,TRBJ2-7,TRBD2,.,TGTGCCAGCAGCCTAGCGGGACTACCCTACGAGCAGTACTTC,CASSLAGLPYEQYF
TRBV28,TRBJ2-3,.,.,TGTGCCAGCAGTCCTAATCAGGTAGATACGCAGTATTTT,CASSPNQVDTQYF
TRBV27,TRBJ2-3,TRBD2,many,TGTGCCAGCAGTTCTATTCAGCGGGGGGATGCGCAGTATTTT,CASSSIQRGDAQYF
TRBV2,TRBJ2-2,.,many,TGTGCCAGCAGTGCTTGGACAGGGAGGGCCGGGGAGCTGTTTTTT,CASSAWTGRAGELFF
TRBV9,TRBJ2-2,TRBD1,many,TGTGCCAGCAGCACGTCGACAGGGGGCGGGGAGCTGTTTTTT,CASSTSTGGGELFF
TRBV4-1,TRBJ1-1,.,.,TGCGCCAGCAGCCAAGAGGCAGGCTTAGGCTCTGAAGCTTTCTTT,CASSQEAGLGSEAFF
TRBV6-1,TRBJ2-1,.,.,TGTGCCAGCACGGAGTGTTCCTCCTACAATGAGCAGTTCTTC,CASTECSSYNEQFF
TRBV20-1,TRBJ1-4,.,many,TGCAGTGCCGCGATCGACAGTGCAACTAATGAAAAACTGTTTTTT,CSAAIDSATNEKLFF
TRBV28,TRBJ1-1,.,.,TGTGCCAGCAGTTTATATTCAGGGCTGACTGAAGCTTTCTTT,CASSLYSGLTEAFF
TRBV19,TRBJ2-1,.,medium-sized,TGTGCCAGTAGTATTTCGACTGGTTACAATGAGCAGTTCTTC,CASSISTGYNEQFF
TRBV7-3,TRBJ2-1,.,many,TGTGCCAGCAGTCCAGGGCAGGGCCGGCACAGAAGCTCCTACAATGAGCAGTTCTTC,CASSPGQGRHRSSYNEQFF
TRBV30,TRBJ2-1,TRBD1,many,TGTGCCTGGAGAGTGGACAGGAGGAGCAATGAGCAGTTCTTC,CAWRVDRRSNEQFF
TRBV3-1,TRBJ1-1,.,many,TGTGCCAGCAGCCAGGTGCTGGGCACTGAAGCTTTCTTT,CASSQVLGTEAFF
TRBV7-9,TRBJ2-7,.,many,TGTGCCAGCAGCCCACGGGGGCCGTACGAGCAGTACTTC,CASSPRGPYEQYF
TRBV7-2,TRBJ2-1,TRBD2,many,TGTGCCAGCAGCTTAGCGGGGGCGGGAGGGTTCAATGAGCAGTTCTTC,CASSLAGAGGFNEQFF
TRBV7-2,TRBJ2-2,.,.,TGTGCCAGCAGCTCCGCCCTTGGCGGGGAGCTGTTTTTT,CASSSALGGELFF
TRBV20-1,TRBJ2-5,.,many,TGCAGTGCTGGTGGTGCGGACCAAGAGACCCAGTACTTC,CSAGGADQETQYF
TRBV28,TRBJ1-5,.,many,TGTGCCAGCACCGCGACAGGCCCGAACAATCAGCCCCAGCATTTT,CASTATGPNNQPQHF
TRBV19,TRBJ1-2,.,.,TGTGCCAGTAGTGTAATACAGGGTGCTGAGGGCTACACCTTC,CASSVIQGAEGYTF
TRBV5-1,TRBJ2-3,TRBD2,many,TGCGCCAGCAGCCCTGGGAGGGGAGATACGCAGTATTTT,CASSPGRGDTQYF
TRBV6-6,TRBJ2-2,TRBD2,.,TGTGCTAGCAGTTACTCGGGACTAGCGGGAGTTCCCACCGTGGAGCTGTTTTTT,CASSYSGLAGVPTVELFF
TRBV6-5,TRBJ1-2,.,many,TGTGCCAGCAGCTACGTGTTTAGGGGACAACCACGGGGCTACACCTTC,CASSYVFRGQPRGYTF
TRBV6-1,TRBJ1-1,.,many,TGTGCCAGCACCTCCATAGGGAGGGATCTAATCTTT,CASTSIGRDLIF
TRBV25-1,TRBJ2-2,.,.,TGCGCCAGCAGGGGAGAGGGAACCGGGGAGCTGTTTTTT,CASRGEGTGELFF
TRBV20-1,TRBJ2-1,.,many,TGCAGTGCCCAAGAGAAAGCGGCCTACAATGAGCAGTTCTTC,CSAQEKAAYNEQFF
TRBV5-1,TRBJ1-2,TRBD1,many,TGCGCCAGCAGCCCAGACGGACAGGGAAATTCTAACTATGGCTACACCTTC,CASSPDGQGNSNYGYTF
TRBV7-2,TRBJ2-7,.,.,TGTGCCAGCAGCTGGGCTTGGACGGGTACCTACGAGCAGTACTTC,CASSWAWTGTYEQYF
TRBV6-5,TRBJ2-7,TRBD2,.,TGTGCCAGCAGTTACGTTAGCGGGAGTCTCTACGAGCAGTACTTC,CASSYVSGSLYEQYF
TRBV12-3/TRBV12-4,TRBJ2-1,TRBD2,.,TGTGCCAGCACCCCAGGGACTAGCGGGAGGGCTTGGAACAATGAGCAGTTCTTC,CASTPGTSGRAWNNEQFF
TRBV28,TRBJ2-1,.,.,TGTGCCAGCAGTTCCAGCCAGGGTGAGCAGTTCTTC,CASSSSQGEQFF
TRBV28,TRBJ2-2,TRBD2,.,TGTGCTAGCAGTTTACTAGCGGGAGTCACCGGGGAGCTGTTTTTT,CASSLLAGVTGELFF
TRBV9,TRBJ2-2,.,.,TGTGCCAGCGGCCTCACCTGCGGACGCGGGGAGCTGTTTTTT,CASGLTCGRGELFF
TRBV4-1,TRBJ2-5,TRBD2,many,TGCGCCAGCAGCCAAGAAAAAACGACTAGCGGAGGGGAGACCCAGTACTTC,CASSQEKTTSGGETQYF
TRBV5-1,TRBJ2-2,.,few,TGCGCCAGCAGCTATCCCTCCGGCGTCGGGGAGCTGTTTTTT,CASSYPSGVGELFF
TRBV3-1,TRBJ1-2,.,.,TGTGCCAGCAGCCAAGACGTCTCGGCCTATGGCTACACCTTC,CASSQDVSAYGYTF
TRBV7-8,TRBJ2-2,.,.,TGTGCCAGCAGTCTCTGGACGGGAGACAGCGGGGAGCTGTTTTTT,CASSLWTGDSGELFF
TRBV30,TRBJ1-2,.,once,TGTGCCTGGAGGGGGGTGCATGGCTACACCTTC,CAWRGVHGYTF
TRBV20-1,TRBJ1-2,.,few,TGCAGTGCTAGATCCGTGACCTATGGCTACACCTTC,CSARSVTYGYTF